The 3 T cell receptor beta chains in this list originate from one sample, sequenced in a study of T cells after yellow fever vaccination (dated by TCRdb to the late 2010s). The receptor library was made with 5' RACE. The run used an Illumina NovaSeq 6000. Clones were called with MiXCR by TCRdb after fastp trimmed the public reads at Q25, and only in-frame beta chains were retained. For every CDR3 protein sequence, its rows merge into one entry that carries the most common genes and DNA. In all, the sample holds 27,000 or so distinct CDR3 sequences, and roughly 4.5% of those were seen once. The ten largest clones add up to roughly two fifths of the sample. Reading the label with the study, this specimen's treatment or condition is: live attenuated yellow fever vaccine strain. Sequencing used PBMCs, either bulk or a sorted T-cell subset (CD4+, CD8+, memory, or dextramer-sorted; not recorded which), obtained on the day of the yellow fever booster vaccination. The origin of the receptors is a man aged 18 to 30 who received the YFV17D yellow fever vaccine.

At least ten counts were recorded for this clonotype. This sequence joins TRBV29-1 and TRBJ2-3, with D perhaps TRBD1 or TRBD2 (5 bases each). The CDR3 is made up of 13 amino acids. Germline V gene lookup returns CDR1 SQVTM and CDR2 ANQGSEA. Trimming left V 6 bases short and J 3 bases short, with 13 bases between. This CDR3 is CSVGTTRTDTQYF. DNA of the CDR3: TGCAGCGTCGGGACCACTCGAACAGATACGCAGTATTTT.

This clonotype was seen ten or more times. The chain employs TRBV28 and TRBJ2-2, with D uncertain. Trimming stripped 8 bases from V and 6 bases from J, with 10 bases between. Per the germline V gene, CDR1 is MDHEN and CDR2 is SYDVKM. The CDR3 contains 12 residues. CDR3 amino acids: CASVVGSGELFF. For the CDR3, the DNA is TGTGCCAGCGTTGTAGGGTCCGGGGAGCTGTTTTTT.

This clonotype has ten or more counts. Written as DNA, the CDR3 is TGCAGCGTGAGGACAGGGGCTGGGGCCAACGTCCTGACTTTC. It encodes CSVRTGAGANVLTF. The chain has TRBV29-1 and TRBJ2-6, with TRBD1 matching 9 bases. The CDR3 is 14 amino acids. V shed 6 bases, J shed 2 bases, and the junction held 2 bases outside the gene matches. Germline CDR1 is SQVTM and CDR2 is ANQGSEA.